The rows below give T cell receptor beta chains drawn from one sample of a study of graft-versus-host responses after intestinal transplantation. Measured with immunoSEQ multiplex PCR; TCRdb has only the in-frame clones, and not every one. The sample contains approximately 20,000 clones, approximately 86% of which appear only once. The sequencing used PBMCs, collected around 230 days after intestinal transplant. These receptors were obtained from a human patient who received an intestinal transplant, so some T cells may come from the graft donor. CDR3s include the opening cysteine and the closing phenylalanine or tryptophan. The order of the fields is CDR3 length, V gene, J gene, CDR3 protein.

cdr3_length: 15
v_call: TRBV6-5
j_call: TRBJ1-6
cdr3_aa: CASSYSKIVNSPLHF

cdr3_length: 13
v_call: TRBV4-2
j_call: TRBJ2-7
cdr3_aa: CASSQTGGYEQYF

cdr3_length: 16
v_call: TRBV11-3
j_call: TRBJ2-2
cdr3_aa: CASKEGLAANTGELFF

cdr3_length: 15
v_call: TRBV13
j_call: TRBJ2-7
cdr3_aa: CASSWGGTVSYEQYF

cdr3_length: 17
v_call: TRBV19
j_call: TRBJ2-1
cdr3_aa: CASSIHWTTHPYNEQFF

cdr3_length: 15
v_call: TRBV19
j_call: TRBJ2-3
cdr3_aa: CASSMRAGGTDTQYF

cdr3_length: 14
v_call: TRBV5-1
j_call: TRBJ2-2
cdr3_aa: CASSRETGIGELFF

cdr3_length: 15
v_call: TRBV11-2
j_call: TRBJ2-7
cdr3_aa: CASSRQPEYSYEQYF

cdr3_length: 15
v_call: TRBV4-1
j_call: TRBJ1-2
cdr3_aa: CASSQVPTGDYGYTF

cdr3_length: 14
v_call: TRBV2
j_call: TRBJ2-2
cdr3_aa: CASLAGVNTGELFF

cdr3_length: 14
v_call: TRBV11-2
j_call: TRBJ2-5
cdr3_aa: CASSLVPGGETQYF

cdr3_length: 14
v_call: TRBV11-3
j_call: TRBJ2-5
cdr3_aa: CASRPQGREETQYF

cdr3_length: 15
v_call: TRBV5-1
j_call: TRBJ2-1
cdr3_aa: CASSYGTGGYNEQFF

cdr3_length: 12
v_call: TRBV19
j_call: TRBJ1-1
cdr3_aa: CASGDLDGEAFF

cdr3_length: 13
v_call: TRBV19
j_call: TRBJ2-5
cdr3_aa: CASSEWGLGEQYF

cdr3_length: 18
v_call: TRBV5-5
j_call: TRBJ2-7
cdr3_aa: CASSDLSLAGGPDYEQYF

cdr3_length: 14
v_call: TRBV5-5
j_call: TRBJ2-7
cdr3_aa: CASRPQAQGGEQYF

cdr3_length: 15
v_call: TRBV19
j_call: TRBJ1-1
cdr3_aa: CASSIDRWTNTEAFF

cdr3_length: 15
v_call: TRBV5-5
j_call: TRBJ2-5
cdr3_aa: CASSSVRGPGETQYF

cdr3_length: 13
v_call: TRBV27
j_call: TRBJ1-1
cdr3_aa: CATQGQSNTEAFF

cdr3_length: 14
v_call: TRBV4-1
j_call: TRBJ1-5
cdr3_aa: CASSQDGLNQPQHF

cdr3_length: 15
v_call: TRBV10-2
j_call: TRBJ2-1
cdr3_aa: CASSPGIRSSGEQFF

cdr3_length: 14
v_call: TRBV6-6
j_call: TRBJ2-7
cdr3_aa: CASSHPGGVDEQYF

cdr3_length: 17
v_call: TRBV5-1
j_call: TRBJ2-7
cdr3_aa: CASSFIGGSRGLHEQYF

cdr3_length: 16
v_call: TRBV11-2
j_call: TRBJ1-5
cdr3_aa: CASSLGGEDSNQPQHF

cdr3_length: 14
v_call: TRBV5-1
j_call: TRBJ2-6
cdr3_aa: CASSLGSGANVLTF

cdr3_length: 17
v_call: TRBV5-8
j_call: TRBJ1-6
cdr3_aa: CASSPGTGSSYNSPLHF

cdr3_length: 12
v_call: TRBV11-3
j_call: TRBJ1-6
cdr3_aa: CASTFGTSPLHF

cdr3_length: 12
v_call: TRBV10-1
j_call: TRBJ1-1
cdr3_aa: CASSEDRGRAFF

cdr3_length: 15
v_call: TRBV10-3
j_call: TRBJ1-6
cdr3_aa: CAISRHSSYNSPLHF

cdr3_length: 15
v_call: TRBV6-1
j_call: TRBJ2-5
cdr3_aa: CASRGQGAPGETQYF

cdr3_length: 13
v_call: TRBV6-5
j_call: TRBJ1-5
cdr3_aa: CASSYGQGQPQHF

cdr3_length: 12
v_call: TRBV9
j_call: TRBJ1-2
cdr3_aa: CASSAIEQSYTF

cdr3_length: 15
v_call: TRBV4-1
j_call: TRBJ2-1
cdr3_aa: CASSLGPNLYNEQFF

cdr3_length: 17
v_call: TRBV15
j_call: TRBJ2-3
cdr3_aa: CATSRDGSGGAADTQYF

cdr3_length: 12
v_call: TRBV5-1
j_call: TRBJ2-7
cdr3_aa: CASSTGGYEQYF

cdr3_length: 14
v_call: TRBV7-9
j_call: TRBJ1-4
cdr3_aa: CASSVRGRSEKLFF